There are many counts of the clone carrying this T cell receptor beta chain. No antigen is known for it. The source of the PBMCs was approximately 10 ml of fresh peripheral blood. The sample originates from a study of T cells in Graves' hyperthyroidism and ophthalmopathy. Study context: It was at initial diagnosis, before any treatment, that peripheral blood was collected. General observations from the study: The majority of expanded thyroid clonotypes above 0.001 also appeared in blood. Ophthalmopathy was told apart from stable hyperthyroidism by a 13 V-J model.

RNA transcripts gave rise to amplified TCR beta CDR3 regions. Using the HTBI primer set, a first-round RT-PCR was run on the TCR CDR3. TCRdb reprocessed the multiplex PCR reads via MiXCR and lists one record per CDR3 protein. The sample holds hundreds of thousands of distinct CDR3 sequences; roughly an eighth are singletons and the top ten take roughly 35%. This clonotype was obtained from a woman between 40 and 55 years old with Graves' ophthalmopathy. Sequences were obtained from blood.

The CDR3 spells CASRRGGGGNEQFF. For the CDR3, the DNA is TGTGCCAGCAGAAGGGGGGGGGGAGGCAATGAGCAGTTCTTC. The V call is TRBV6-2 or TRBV6-3, the J call TRBJ2-1, with D tentatively TRBD2 (7 bases). The germline CDR1 and CDR2 sequences are MNHEY and SVGEGT. The CDR3 totals 14 residues. Trimming removed 6 bases at V and 6 bases at J, with 15 bases between.